The rows below give T cell receptor beta chains drawn from one sample of a study of T cell changes during pregnancy in multiple sclerosis. TCRdb keeps only in-frame clones here, not all; method: immunoSEQ multiplex PCR. The table has tens of thousands of clones, 80% to 90% seen once. The starting material was CD8+ T cells from peripheral blood mononuclear cells, obtained in the second trimester of pregnancy. All receptors derive from a female donor with multiple sclerosis, enrolled in a pregnancy study. Each CDR3 is given with its conserved first and last residue.

TRBV7-9	TRBJ1-6	CASSFWQDGSPLHF
TRBV7-3	TRBJ2-5	CASSAHAGQETQYF
TRBV1	TRBJ2-4	CTSSLRARRAKNIQYF
TRBV2	TRBJ2-3	CASSVTGPSTDTQYF
TRBV30	TRBJ2-2	CAWSPSGSDTGELFF
TRBV4-3	TRBJ1-5	CASSQDPPDGENQPQHF
TRBV27	TRBJ2-1	CASSLGRAHEQFF
TRBV30	TRBJ1-2	CAWSLTGGASYGYTF
TRBV30	TRBJ2-5	CALDRIAGGGETQYF
TRBV27	TRBJ1-2	CASSLTGLGYGYTF
TRBV2	TRBJ2-7	CASSPGAFSYEQYF
TRBV19	TRBJ2-7	CASSIGEDYEQYF
TRBV18	TRBJ2-3	CASSLALSTDTQYF
TRBV19	TRBJ2-7	CASSATSGGYEQYF
TRBV5-5	TRBJ1-1	CASSSWGQGATEAFF
TRBV4-3	TRBJ1-1	CASSQSGGVGGTEAFF